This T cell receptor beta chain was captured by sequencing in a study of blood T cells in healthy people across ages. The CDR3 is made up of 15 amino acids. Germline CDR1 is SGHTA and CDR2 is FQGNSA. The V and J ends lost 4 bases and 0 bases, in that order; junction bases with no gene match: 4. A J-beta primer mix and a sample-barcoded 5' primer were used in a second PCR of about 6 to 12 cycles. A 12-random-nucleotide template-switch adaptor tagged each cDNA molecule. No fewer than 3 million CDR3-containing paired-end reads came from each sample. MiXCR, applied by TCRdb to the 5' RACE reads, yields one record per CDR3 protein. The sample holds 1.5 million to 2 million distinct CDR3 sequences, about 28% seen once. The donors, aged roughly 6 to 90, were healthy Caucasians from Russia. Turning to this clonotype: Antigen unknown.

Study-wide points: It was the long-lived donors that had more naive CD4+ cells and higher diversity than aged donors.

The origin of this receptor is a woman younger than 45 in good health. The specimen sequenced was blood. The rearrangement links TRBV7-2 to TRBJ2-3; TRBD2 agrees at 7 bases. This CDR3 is CASSSGGFSTDTQYF. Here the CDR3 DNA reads TGTGCCAGCAGCTCGGGGGGTTTTAGCACAGATACGCAGTATTTT.